This TCR beta chain came from a study of cytomegalovirus exposure and HLA in healthy donors. General study findings and limits: Accurate predictions that matched the HLA-A and HLA-B alleles of most subjects were reportedly made from TCR beta sequences. Later, an analysis showed that TCR beta chains associated with HLA were more clonally expanded than others that were equally common. Roughly even sequencing depth across donors was the assumption behind the presence/absence analyses.

The germline V gene encodes CDR1 MNHEY and CDR2 SMNVEV (reference sequence). Trimming took 2 bases from V and 0 from J, leaving 17 bases between them. The CDR3 is 17 residues long. This PCR relied on a set of 60 Vbeta primers and 13 Jbeta primers. Repertoires were generated with immunoSEQ multiplex PCR, while TCRdb's copy carries only in-frame clones and drops some. The data contain over 65,000 clones, roughly 77% of them singletons. With regard to this clone: Its specificity is unknown.

All the people who gave samples were healthy bone marrow donors. Sequencing was performed on PBMCs. This clonotype was obtained from a woman in her forties in good health and CMV-seropositive. This sequence joins TRBV27 and TRBJ2-7, with TRBD2 as a possible D gene (5 bases). CDR3: CASSLRRDLGLSYEQYF. The CDR3 nucleotides read TGTGCCAGCAGTTTACGACGAGACCTCGGACTCTCCTACGAGCAGTACTTC.